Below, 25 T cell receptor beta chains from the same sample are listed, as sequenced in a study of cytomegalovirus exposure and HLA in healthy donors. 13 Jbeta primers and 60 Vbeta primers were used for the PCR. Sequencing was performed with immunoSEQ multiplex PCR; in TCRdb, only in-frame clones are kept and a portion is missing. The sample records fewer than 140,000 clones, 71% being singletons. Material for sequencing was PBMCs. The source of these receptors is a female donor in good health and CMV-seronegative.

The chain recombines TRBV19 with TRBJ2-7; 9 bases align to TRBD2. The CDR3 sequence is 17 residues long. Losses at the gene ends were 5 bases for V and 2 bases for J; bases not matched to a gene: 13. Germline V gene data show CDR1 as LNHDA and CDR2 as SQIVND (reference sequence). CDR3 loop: CASSSTASGTQPYEQYF. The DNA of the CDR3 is TGTGCCAGTAGTTCTACGGCTAGCGGGACTCAGCCCTACGAGCAGTACTTC.

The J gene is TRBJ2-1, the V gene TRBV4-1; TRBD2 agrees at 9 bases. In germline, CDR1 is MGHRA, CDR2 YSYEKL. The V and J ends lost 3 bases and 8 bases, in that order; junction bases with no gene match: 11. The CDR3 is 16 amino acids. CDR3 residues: CASSHPLAGSRYEQFF. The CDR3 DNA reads TGCGCCAGCAGCCATCCCCTAGCGGGGTCGAGATATGAGCAGTTCTTC.

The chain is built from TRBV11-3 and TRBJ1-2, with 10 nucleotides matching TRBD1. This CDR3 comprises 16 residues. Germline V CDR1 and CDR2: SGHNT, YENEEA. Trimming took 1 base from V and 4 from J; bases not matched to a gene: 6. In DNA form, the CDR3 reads TGTGCCAGCAGCTTAGGGGGGACAGGGGCTTTCTATGGCTACACCTTC. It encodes CASSLGGTGAFYGYTF. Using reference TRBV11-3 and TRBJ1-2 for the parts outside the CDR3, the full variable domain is EAGVVQSPRYKIIEKKQPVAFWCNPISGHNTLYWYLQNLGQGPELLIRYENEEAVDDSQLPKDRFSAERLKGVDSTLKIQPAELGDSAVYLCASSLGGTGAFYGYTFGSGTRLTVV.

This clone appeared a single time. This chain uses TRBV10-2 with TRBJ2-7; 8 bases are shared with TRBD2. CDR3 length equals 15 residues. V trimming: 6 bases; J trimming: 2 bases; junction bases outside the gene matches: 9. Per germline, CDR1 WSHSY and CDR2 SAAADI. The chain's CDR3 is CASRTRAGETYEQYF. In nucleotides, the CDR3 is TGCGCCAGCAGAACCAGAGCGGGAGAAACCTACGAGCAGTACTTC.

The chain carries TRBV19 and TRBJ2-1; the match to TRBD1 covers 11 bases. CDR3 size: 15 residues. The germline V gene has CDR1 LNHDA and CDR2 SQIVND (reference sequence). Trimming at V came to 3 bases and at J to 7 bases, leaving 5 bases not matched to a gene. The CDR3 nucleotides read TGTGCCAGTAGTATCCACCGGGACAGGGGGAATGAGCAGTTCTTC. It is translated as CASSIHRDRGNEQFF.

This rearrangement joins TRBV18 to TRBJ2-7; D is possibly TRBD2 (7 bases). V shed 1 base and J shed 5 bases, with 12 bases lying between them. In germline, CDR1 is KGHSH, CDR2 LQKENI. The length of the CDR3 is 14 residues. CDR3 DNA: TGTGCCAGCTCACCACGGGGAGGGGGGGACGAGCAGTACTTC. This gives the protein CASSPRGGGDEQYF.

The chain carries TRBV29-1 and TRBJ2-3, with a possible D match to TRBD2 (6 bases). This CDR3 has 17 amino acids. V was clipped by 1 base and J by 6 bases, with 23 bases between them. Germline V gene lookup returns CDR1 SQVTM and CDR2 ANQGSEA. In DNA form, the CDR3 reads TGCAGCGTTGAAGGGGTAGCCGGCGGGGAAGCTGGGGATACGCAGTATTTT. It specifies CSVEGVAGGEAGDTQYF.

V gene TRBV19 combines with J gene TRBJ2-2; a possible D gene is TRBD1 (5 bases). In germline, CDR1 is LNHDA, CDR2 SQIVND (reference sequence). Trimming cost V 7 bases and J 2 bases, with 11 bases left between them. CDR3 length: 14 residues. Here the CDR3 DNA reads TGTGCCAGTACGACACAGGCTAACACCGGGGAGCTGTTTTTT. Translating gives CASTTQANTGELFF.

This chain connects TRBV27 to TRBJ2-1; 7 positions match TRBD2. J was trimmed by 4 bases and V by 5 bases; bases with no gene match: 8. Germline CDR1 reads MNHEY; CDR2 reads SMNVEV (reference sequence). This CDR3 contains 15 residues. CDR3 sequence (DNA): TGTGCCAGCAGTCTAGCGGAGCCAGTTTACAATGAGCAGTTCTTC. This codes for CASSLAEPVYNEQFF.

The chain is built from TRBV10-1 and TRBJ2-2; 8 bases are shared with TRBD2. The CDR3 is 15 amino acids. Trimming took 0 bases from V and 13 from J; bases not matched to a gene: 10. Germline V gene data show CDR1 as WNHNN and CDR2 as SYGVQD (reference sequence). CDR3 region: CASSESNSGVLWLFF. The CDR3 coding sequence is TGCGCCAGCAGTGAGTCTAATAGCGGGGTTCTCTGGCTGTTTTTT.

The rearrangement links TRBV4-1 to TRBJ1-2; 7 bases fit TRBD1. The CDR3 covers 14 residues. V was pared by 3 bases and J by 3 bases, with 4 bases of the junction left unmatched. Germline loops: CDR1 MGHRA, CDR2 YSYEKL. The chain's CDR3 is CASSHKTGDYGYTF. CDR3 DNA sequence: TGCGCCAGCAGCCATAAAACAGGGGACTATGGCTACACCTTC.

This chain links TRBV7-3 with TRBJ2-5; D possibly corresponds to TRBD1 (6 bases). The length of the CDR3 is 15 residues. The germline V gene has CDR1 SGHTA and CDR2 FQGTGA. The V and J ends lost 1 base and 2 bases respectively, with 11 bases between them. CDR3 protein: CASSLNGQSQETQYF. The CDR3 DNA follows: TGTGCCAGCAGCTTAAACGGACAGTCGCAAGAGACCCAGTACTTC.

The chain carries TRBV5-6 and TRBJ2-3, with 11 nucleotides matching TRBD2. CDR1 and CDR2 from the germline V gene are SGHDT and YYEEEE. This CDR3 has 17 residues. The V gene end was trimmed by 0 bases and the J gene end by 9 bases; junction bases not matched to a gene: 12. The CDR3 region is CASSLETSGISTGTQYF. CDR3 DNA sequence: TGTGCCAGCAGCTTGGAGACTAGCGGGATAAGTACGGGGACGCAGTATTTT.

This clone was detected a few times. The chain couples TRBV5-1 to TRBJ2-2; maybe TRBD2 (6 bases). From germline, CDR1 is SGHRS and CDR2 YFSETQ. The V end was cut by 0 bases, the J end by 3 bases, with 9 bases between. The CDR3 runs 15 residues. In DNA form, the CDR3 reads TGCGCCAGCAGCTTGGGGGACTCCTACACCGGGGAGCTGTTTTTT. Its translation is CASSLGDSYTGELFF.

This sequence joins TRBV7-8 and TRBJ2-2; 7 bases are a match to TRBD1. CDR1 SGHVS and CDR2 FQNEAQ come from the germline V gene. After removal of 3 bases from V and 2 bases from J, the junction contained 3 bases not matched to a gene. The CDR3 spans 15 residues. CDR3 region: CASSFGTANTGELFF. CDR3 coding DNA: TGTGCCAGCAGCTTCGGGACAGCTAACACCGGGGAGCTGTTTTTT.

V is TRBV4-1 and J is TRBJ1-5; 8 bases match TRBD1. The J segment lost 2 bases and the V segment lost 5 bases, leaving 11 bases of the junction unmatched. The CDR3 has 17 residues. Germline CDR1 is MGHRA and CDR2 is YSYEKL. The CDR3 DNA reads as TGCGCCAGCAGCGGCATCCAGGGGGCGTATGGCAATCAGCCCCAGCATTTT. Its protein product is CASSGIQGAYGNQPQHF.

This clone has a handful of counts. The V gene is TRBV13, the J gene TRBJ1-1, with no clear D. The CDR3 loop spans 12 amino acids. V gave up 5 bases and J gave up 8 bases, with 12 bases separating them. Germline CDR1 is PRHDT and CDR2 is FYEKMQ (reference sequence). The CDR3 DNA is TGTGCCAGCAGCCCAAGACACAGCGAAGCTTTCTTT. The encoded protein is CASSPRHSEAFF.

Written as DNA, the CDR3 is TGTGCCAGCAGCCCGGGGGGACTAGCGGTAGCCAAAAACATTCAGTACTTC. Amino acid sequence: CASSPGGLAVAKNIQYF. The chain couples TRBV5-6 to TRBJ2-4; TRBD2 matches 11 bases. With V trimmed by 4 bases and J by 0 bases, 6 bases remained unmatched. The CDR3 consists of 17 residues. In germline, CDR1 is SGHDT, CDR2 YYEEEE.

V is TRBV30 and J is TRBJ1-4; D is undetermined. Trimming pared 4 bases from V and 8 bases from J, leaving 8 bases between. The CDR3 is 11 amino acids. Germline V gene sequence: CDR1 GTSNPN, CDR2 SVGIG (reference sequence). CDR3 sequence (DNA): TGTGCCTGGATCTTGAGAGAAAAACTGTTTTTT. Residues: CAWILREKLFF.

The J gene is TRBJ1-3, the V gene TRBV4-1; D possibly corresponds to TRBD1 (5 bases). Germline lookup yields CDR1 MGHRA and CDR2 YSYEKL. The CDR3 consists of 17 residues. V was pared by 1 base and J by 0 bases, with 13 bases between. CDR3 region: CASSQVRDRHSGNTIYF. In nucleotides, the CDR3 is TGCGCCAGCAGCCAAGTTCGCGACAGACACTCTGGAAACACCATATATTTT.

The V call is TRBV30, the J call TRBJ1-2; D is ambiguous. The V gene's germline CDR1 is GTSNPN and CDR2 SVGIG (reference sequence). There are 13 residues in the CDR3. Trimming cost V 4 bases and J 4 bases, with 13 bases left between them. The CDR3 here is CAWNGGWVYGYTF. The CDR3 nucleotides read TGTGCCTGGAACGGCGGTTGGGTCTATGGCTACACCTTC.

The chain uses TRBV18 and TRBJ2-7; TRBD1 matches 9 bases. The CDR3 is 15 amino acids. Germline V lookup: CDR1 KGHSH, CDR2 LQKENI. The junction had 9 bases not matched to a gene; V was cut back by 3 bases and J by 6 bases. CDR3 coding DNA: TGTGCCAGCTCACCGTCCGGGACAGGGATGGTCGAGCAGTACTTC. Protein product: CASSPSGTGMVEQYF.

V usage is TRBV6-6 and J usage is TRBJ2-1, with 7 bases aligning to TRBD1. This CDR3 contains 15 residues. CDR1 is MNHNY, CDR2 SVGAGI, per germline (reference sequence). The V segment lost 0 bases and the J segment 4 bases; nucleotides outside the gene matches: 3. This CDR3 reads CASSYSGTDYNEQFF. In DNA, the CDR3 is TGTGCCAGCAGTTACTCGGGGACAGATTACAATGAGCAGTTCTTC.

The CDR3 nucleotides read TGTGCCAGCAGTTTTTCGGGGAAGGGAGAGACCCAGTACTTC. The encoded protein is CASSFSGKGETQYF. V is TRBV28 and J is TRBJ2-5; possibly TRBD2 for D (5 bases). The CDR3 sequence is 14 residues long. V was clipped by 3 bases and J by 4 bases, with 12 bases between them. Germline V gene lookup returns CDR1 MDHEN and CDR2 SYDVKM.

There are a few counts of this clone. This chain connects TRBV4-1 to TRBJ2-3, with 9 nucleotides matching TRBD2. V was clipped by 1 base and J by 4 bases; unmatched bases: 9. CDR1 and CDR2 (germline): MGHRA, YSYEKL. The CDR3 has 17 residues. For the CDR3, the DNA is TGCGCCAGCAGCCAAGGCTCTCTAGCGGGATGGGCAGATACGCAGTATTTT. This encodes CASSQGSLAGWADTQYF.